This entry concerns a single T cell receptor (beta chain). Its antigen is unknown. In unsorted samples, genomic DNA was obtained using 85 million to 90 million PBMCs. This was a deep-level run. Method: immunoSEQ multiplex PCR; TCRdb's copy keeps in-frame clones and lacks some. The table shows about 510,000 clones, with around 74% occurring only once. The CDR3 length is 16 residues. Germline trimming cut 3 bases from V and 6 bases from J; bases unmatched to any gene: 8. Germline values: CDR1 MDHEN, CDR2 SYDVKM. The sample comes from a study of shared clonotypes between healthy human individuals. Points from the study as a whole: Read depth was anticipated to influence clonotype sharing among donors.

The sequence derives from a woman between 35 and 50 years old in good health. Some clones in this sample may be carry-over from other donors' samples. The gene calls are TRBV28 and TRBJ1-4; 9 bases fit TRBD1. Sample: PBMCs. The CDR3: CASSFGQGFGDEKLFF. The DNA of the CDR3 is TGTGCCAGCAGTTTTGGACAGGGGTTTGGGGATGAAAAACTGTTTTTT. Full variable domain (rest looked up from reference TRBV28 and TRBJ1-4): DVKVTQSSRYLVKRTGEKVFLECVQDMDHENMFWYRQDPGLGLRLIYFSYDVKMKEKGDIPEGYSVSREKKERFSLILESASTNQTSMYLCASSFGQGFGDEKLFFGSGTQLSVL.